This T cell receptor (beta chain) was profiled in a study of blood T cells in healthy people across ages. A second about 7 to 11 cycle PCR used barcoded and J-beta primers. TCRdb called the 5' RACE reads again in MiXCR, with one record for every CDR3 protein. This table holds 270,000 or so distinct CDR3 sequences, around 27% found once. V lost 5 bases and J lost 2; bases outside the gene matches: 9. The V gene's germline CDR1 is MNHNY and CDR2 SVGAGI (reference sequence). The CDR3 covers 16 residues. The receptor's source is an older woman in good health. The genes are TRBV6-6 and TRBJ1-5, with 7 bases fitting TRBD1. Sample: blood. In DNA form, the CDR3 reads TGTGCCAGCAGTCACCGCGACAGGGAGGGCAATCAGCCCCAGCATTTT. Protein: CASSHRDREGNQPQHF.